The 3 T cell receptor beta chains listed next were all sequenced from one sample in a study of beta chain features in type 1 diabetes. Investigators reverse transcribed all isolated RNA, so they sequenced expressed TCRB transcripts. TCRdb's copy holds only in-frame clones and misses some; the assay was immunoSEQ multiplex PCR. The data contain 350,000 to 400,000 clones, more than 13% of them singletons. Sample: naive CD4+ T cells from blood. All receptors come from a woman aged 18-29 years in good health.

This clone has just a few counts. This chain joins TRBV5-1 and TRBJ2-3; 7 positions match TRBD2. V trimming: 8 bases; J trimming: 4 bases; junction bases outside the gene matches: 13. Per the germline V gene, CDR1 is SGHRS and CDR2 is YFSETQ. The CDR3 has 15 residues. For the CDR3, the DNA is TGCGCCAGTGGGGAGGGATCACAGATCTCAGATACGCAGTATTTT. Translation gives CASGEGSQISDTQYF.

This chain joins TRBV6-1 and TRBJ2-7, with TRBD1 identical over 10 bases. This CDR3 contains 15 residues. Germline CDR1 and CDR2: MNHNS and SASEGT. J lost 6 bases, V lost 7 bases, and 12 bases had no gene match. The CDR3 DNA sequence: TGTGCCAGCAACCAAAGGGAGACAGGGGGCTTCGAGCAGTACTTC. Protein product: CASNQRETGGFEQYF.

V gene TRBV28 combines with J gene TRBJ1-3; the D is unclear. CDR1 is MDHEN and CDR2 is SYDVKM in the germline V gene. The CDR3 covers 14 residues. Trimming cost V 2 bases and J 0 bases, with 5 bases left between them. As DNA, the CDR3 is TGTGCCAGCAGTTTAAGCCACTCTGGAAACACCATATATTTT. It codes for CASSLSHSGNTIYF.